The rows below give T cell receptor beta chains drawn from one sample of a study of cytomegalovirus exposure and HLA in healthy donors. Method: immunoSEQ multiplex PCR; TCRdb's copy keeps in-frame clones and lacks some. The table includes 200,000 or so clones, roughly 87% detected once. The material sequenced was PBMCs. The origin of the receptors is a girl less than two years old in good health and CMV-seronegative. CDR3s include the opening cysteine and the closing phenylalanine or tryptophan. The D gene is left open where the match is weak.

V,D,J,length,DNA,CDR3
TRBV7-2,TRBD1,TRBJ2-5,16,TGTGCCAGCAGCCAGAGACAGGGGGCGAGAGGGGAGACCCAGTACTTC,CASSQRQGARGETQYF
TRBV11-2,TRBD2,TRBJ2-1,16,TGTGCCAGCAGCTTCATTGGACTAGCGGAGGGGAATGAGCAGTTCTTC,CASSFIGLAEGNEQFF
TRBV15,TRBD2,TRBJ2-7,18,TGTGCCACCAGCAGAGCACTAGCGGGAGGGTTCGGGACCTACGAGCAGTACTTC,CATSRALAGGFGTYEQYF
TRBV7-9,NA,TRBJ1-2,16,TGTGCCAGCAGCCTCGCGGCAGTTGCTTCTAACTATGGCTACACCTTC,CASSLAAVASNYGYTF
TRBV5-4,NA,TRBJ1-2,15,TGTGCCAGCAGCTTGGAGTTGTCCAGAGGCTATGGCTACACCTTC,CASSLELSRGYGYTF
TRBV9,NA,TRBJ1-5,15,TGTGCCAGCAGCGTCAGGCAAAATAGCAATCAGCCCCAGCATTTT,CASSVRQNSNQPQHF
TRBV1,NA,TRBJ2-7,18,TGCACCAGCAGCCAAGTCCGGCAGGGCCTAGCGGGACCTTACGAGCAGTACTTC,CTSSQVRQGLAGPYEQYF
TRBV5-4,NA,TRBJ1-3,15,TGTGCCAGCAGCTTGGTGGGGGGCTCTGGAAACACCATATATTTT,CASSLVGGSGNTIYF
TRBV27,NA,TRBJ2-2,19,TGTGCCAGCAGTTTATCACCCAGGGTAGGGGATTCGAACACCGGGGAGCTGTTTTTT,CASSLSPRVGDSNTGELFF
TRBV30,NA,TRBJ1-4,13,TGTGCCTGGAGTATACAGGGAAAAGAAAAACTGTTTTTT,CAWSIQGKEKLFF